These 28 T cell receptor beta chains came from one sample sequenced in a study of T cell responses to AZD1222 COVID-19 vaccine. Method: immunoSEQ multiplex PCR; TCRdb's copy keeps in-frame clones and lacks some. This sample carries tens of thousands of clones, 88% of them seen once, and the ten largest clones take less than 6%. Source: peripheral blood, taken on day 0 of AZD1222 vaccination. The receptors stem from an adult in good health.

The CDR3 nucleotides are TGTGCCACCCAAGCGGGCCAATCCCAAGAGACCCAGTACTTC. The encoded protein is CATQAGQSQETQYF. The chain is built from TRBV10-3 and TRBJ2-5, with D tentatively TRBD2 (6 bases). CDR3 length: 14 amino acids. The V end was cut by 10 bases, the J end by 1 base, with 16 bases between. Germline CDR1 reads ENHRY; CDR2 reads SYGVKD.

The V call is TRBV6-1, the J call TRBJ1-2; no firm D call. Germline V gene lookup returns CDR1 MNHNS and CDR2 SASEGT. This CDR3 comprises 14 residues. The V end was cut by 3 bases, the J end by 0 bases, with 8 bases between. Here the CDR3 reads CASSERATNYGYTF. Here the CDR3 DNA reads TGTGCCAGCAGTGAGCGAGCTACTAACTATGGCTACACCTTC.

The chain combines TRBV20-1 with TRBJ2-7; 9 bases match TRBD2. V shed 5 bases, J shed 6 bases, and the junction held 14 bases outside the gene matches. CDR1 is DFQATT and CDR2 is SNEGSKA in the germline V gene (reference sequence). The CDR3 is 15 residues long. This CDR3 reads CSAGERAAGGGEQYF. CDR3 DNA: TGCAGTGCTGGTGAACGCGCAGCGGGAGGAGGCGAGCAGTACTTC.

CDR3 amino acids: CASSPSGPQHF. The CDR3 DNA reads TGTGCCAGCAGTCCGTCCGGGCCCCAGCATTTT. V and J are TRBV28 and TRBJ1-5; D gene ambiguous. From germline, CDR1 is MDHEN and CDR2 SYDVKM. The CDR3 has 11 residues. The V gene lost 5 bases and the J gene lost 9 bases, with 8 bases spanning the gap.

This clone was observed once. This chain links TRBV5-1 with TRBJ2-2; the D gene is possibly TRBD2 (6 bases). Trimming removed 4 bases at V and 0 bases at J, with 10 bases between. CDR1 and CDR2 (germline): SGHRS, YFSETQ. The length of the CDR3 is 15 residues. The CDR3 nucleotides read TGCGCCAGCAGCCCCGTAGCGGCGAACACCGGGGAGCTGTTTTTT. Translating it yields CASSPVAANTGELFF.

This sequence joins TRBV9 and TRBJ1-3; D might be TRBD1 (5 bases). The CDR3 contains 17 residues. Trimming took off 1 base at V and 4 bases at J, with 18 bases between the two ends. The germline V gene encodes CDR1 SGDLS and CDR2 YYNGEE. For the CDR3, the DNA is TGTGCCAGCAGCGTAAGTGGGGGACGGGACTACGGAAACACCATATATTTT. As protein: CASSVSGGRDYGNTIYF. The variable domain in full, with the rest retrieved from reference TRBV9 and TRBJ1-3, is DSGVTQTPKHLITATGQRVTLRCSPRSGDLSVYWYQQSLDQGLQFLIQYYNGEERAKGNILERFSAQQFPDLHSELNLSSLELGDSALYFCASSVSGGRDYGNTIYFGEGSWLTVV.

The V and J genes are TRBV6-5 and TRBJ1-2; D perhaps matches TRBD1 (5 bases). CDR1 is MNHEY and CDR2 is SVGAGI in the germline V gene. The V end lost 10 bases, the J end lost 7 bases, and 19 bases lay between the germline ends. The CDR3 contains 13 residues. The DNA of the CDR3 is TGTGCCACCTCCCCGGGGGTAAGGGGTGGCTACACCTTC. Its translation: CATSPGVRGGYTF.

This sequence joins TRBV29-1 and TRBJ2-7; 7 nucleotides match TRBD1. Trimming took 5 bases from V and 6 from J; bases not matched to a gene: 10. The CDR3 runs 13 residues. Germline lookup yields CDR1 SQVTM and CDR2 ANQGSEA. The chain's CDR3 is CSVRPGTASEQYF. The DNA of the CDR3 is TGCAGCGTTAGACCAGGGACAGCAAGCGAGCAGTACTTC.

In this sample, this clone turned up once. The chain is built from TRBV29-1 and TRBJ2-7; 8 bases are a match to TRBD1. The CDR3 is 12 residues long. Germline V lookup: CDR1 SQVTM, CDR2 ANQGSEA. The V and J ends lost 7 bases and 1 base, in that order; junction bases with no gene match: 3. The CDR3 protein is CSAGQASYEQYF. DNA for the CDR3: TGCAGCGCGGGACAGGCATCCTACGAGCAGTACTTC.

The rearrangement uses TRBV5-4 and TRBJ1-1, with a tentative D call TRBD1 (6 bases). Between the trimmed V and J ends, which lost 0 bases and 4 bases, there was a span of 10 bases. The germline gives CDR1 SGHNT, CDR2 YYREEE (reference sequence). This CDR3 has 14 amino acids. The CDR3 loop is CASSLDRDSTEAFF. The CDR3 nucleotides are TGTGCCAGCAGCTTGGACAGGGATTCCACTGAAGCTTTCTTT.

This chain joins TRBV6-5 and TRBJ2-7; TRBD2 aligns across 8 bases. From germline, CDR1 is MNHEY and CDR2 SVGAGI. CDR3 size: 13 residues. Losses at the gene ends were 7 bases for V and 3 bases for J; bases not matched to a gene: 5. The CDR3 coding sequence is TGTGCCAGCAATCCTAGCGGGTTCTACGAGCAGTACTTC. Translating gives CASNPSGFYEQYF.

J is TRBJ1-1 and V is TRBV10-3; 8 nucleotides line up with TRBD1. The junction had 5 bases not matched to a gene; V was cut back by 7 bases and J by 1 base. The CDR3 extends over 14 amino acids. Germline V lookup: CDR1 ENHRY, CDR2 SYGVKD. Written as DNA, the CDR3 is TGTGCCATCACTCCCGGGACAGGGAACACTGAAGCTTTCTTT. Its protein is CAITPGTGNTEAFF.

The genes are TRBV11-2 and TRBJ2-1; D is ambiguous. Trimming took off 1 base at V and 10 bases at J, with 11 bases between the two ends. CDR1 and CDR2 (germline): SGHAT, FQNNGV. CDR3 size: 13 residues. The CDR3 protein is CASSLALKTEQFF. CDR3 DNA sequence: TGTGCCAGCAGCTTAGCGTTGAAAACCGAGCAGTTCTTC.

The rearrangement uses TRBV5-1 and TRBJ2-2, with a weak D call TRBD1 (6 bases). Deletions cut 0 bases from V and 1 base from J, with 7 bases between. The CDR3 has 15 amino acids. Germline V CDR1 and CDR2: SGHRS, YFSETQ. The DNA of the CDR3 is TGCGCCAGCAGCTTGGACAGGGAGAACACCGGGGAGCTGTTTTTT. This sequence encodes CASSLDRENTGELFF.

The chain combines TRBV5-1 with TRBJ2-7; D is undetermined. From germline, CDR1 is SGHRS and CDR2 YFSETQ. V was clipped by 4 bases and J by 0 bases, with 11 bases between them. The CDR3 is 14 amino acids. CDR3: CASSDHGPSYEQYF. CDR3 coding DNA: TGCGCCAGCAGCGACCATGGCCCCTCCTACGAGCAGTACTTC. Full variable domain (outside the CDR3, taken from reference TRBV5-1 and TRBJ2-7): KAGVTQTPRYLIKTRGQQVTLSCSPISGHRSVSWYQQTPGQGLQFLFEYFSETQRNKGNFPGRFSGRQFSNSRSEMNVSTLELGDSALYLCASSDHGPSYEQYFGPGTRLTVT.

The chain combines TRBV4-2 with TRBJ1-6; possible D gene TRBD1, 5 bases. Germline CDR1 reads LGHNA; CDR2 reads YNFKEQ. Trimming took off 6 bases at V and 3 bases at J, with 12 bases between the two ends. The CDR3 has 15 amino acids. CDR3: CASSQGILYNSPLHF. The CDR3 DNA sequence: TGTGCCAGCAGTCAGGGTATTCTCTATAATTCACCCCTCCACTTT.

This chain joins TRBV7-2 and TRBJ2-7, with a possible D match to TRBD2 (6 bases). Trimming left V 2 bases short and J 3 bases short, with 14 bases between. CDR3 length equals 15 residues. Germline V gene data show CDR1 as SGHTA and CDR2 as FQGNSA. The CDR3 DNA reads as TGTGCCAGCAGCTTACAGGGAGCGGGTAACTACGAGCAGTACTTC. It translates to CASSLQGAGNYEQYF. The full variable domain, its missing parts supplied by reference TRBV7-2 and TRBJ2-7, is GAGVSQSPSNKVTEKGKDVELRCDPISGHTALYWYRQSLGQGLEFLIYFQGNSAPDKSGLPSDRFSAERTGGSVSTLTIQRTQQEDSAVYLCASSLQGAGNYEQYFGPGTRLTVT.

This rearrangement joins TRBV25-1 to TRBJ1-4; D gene ambiguous. This CDR3 is built from 14 residues. Trimming removed 0 bases from V and 4 bases from J, with 6 bases in between. Per the germline V gene, CDR1 is MGHDK and CDR2 is SYGVNS. CDR3 DNA sequence: TGTGCCAGCAGTGAATATGGCAATAATGAAAAACTGTTTTTT. It encodes CASSEYGNNEKLFF.

J is TRBJ2-1 and V is TRBV28, with D tentatively TRBD2 (5 bases). The germline V gene has CDR1 MDHEN and CDR2 SYDVKM. The CDR3 has 14 residues. Trimming removed 2 bases at V and 4 bases at J, with 9 bases between. CDR3 sequence (DNA): TGTGCCAGCAGTTTAAGAGAGGGTTACAATGAGCAGTTCTTC. It codes for CASSLREGYNEQFF.

V gene TRBV19 combines with J gene TRBJ1-5, with 8 nucleotides matching TRBD1. The CDR3 extends over 13 amino acids. Germline CDR1 reads LNHDA; CDR2 reads SQIVND (reference sequence). J lost 4 bases, V lost 8 bases, and 4 bases had no gene match. The CDR3 nucleotides read TGTGCCAGTCACGGACAGGGAAATCAGCCCCAGCATTTT. It yields the protein CASHGQGNQPQHF.

As concerns this clone: One end of the junction fails to match germline, which may point to a read error. The chain uses TRBV2 and TRBJ2-5; possibly TRBD1 or TRBD2 for D (6 bases each). This CDR3 region has 13 residues. The germline V gene encodes CDR1 SNHLY and CDR2 FYNNEI. CDR3 loop: CASREGGRETQYF. The CDR3 DNA is TGTGCCAGCAGAGAAGGGGGGAGGGAGACCCAGTACTTC.

V and J are TRBV28 and TRBJ1-2, with 7 bases fitting TRBD1. Unmatched junction bases numbered 9, after V lost 6 bases and J lost 2 bases. The CDR3 sequence is 15 residues long. CDR1 and CDR2 (germline): MDHEN, SYDVKM. The CDR3 bases are TGTGCCAGCAGCTCTACCTTGGACAGGAACTATGGCTACACCTTC. As protein: CASSSTLDRNYGYTF.

This clone was counted a few times. The chain employs TRBV5-5 and TRBJ1-1; D is uncertain. The V end was cut by 0 bases, the J end by 4 bases, with 10 bases between. The CDR3 loop spans 14 amino acids. Germline assignment: CDR1 SGHKS and CDR2 YYEKEE (reference sequence). CDR3 nucleotides: TGTGCCAGCAGCTTGGACTCGTGGGGCACTGAAGCTTTCTTT. Translating gives CASSLDSWGTEAFF.

This sequence joins TRBV4-1 and TRBJ1-5; a possible D gene is TRBD1 (5 bases). Trimming stripped 4 bases from V and 6 bases from J, with 10 bases between. Germline CDR1 MGHRA, CDR2 YSYEKL. This CDR3 comprises 13 residues. The CDR3 DNA follows: TGCGCCAGCAGCCTTACAGGTCGTCAGCCCCAGCATTTT. Its translation is CASSLTGRQPQHF.

The V call is TRBV5-1, the J call TRBJ1-2; no firm D call. CDR1 is SGHRS and CDR2 is YFSETQ in the germline V gene. The CDR3 loop spans 14 amino acids. V dropped 6 bases and J dropped 7 bases, with 19 bases sitting between them. Here the CDR3 DNA reads TGCGCCAGCACCTACCAGCCGACCGAAGGTGGCTACACCTTC. Protein product: CASTYQPTEGGYTF.

In this sample, this clone turned up a few times. V usage is TRBV18 and J usage is TRBJ1-5, with TRBD1 as a possible D gene (6 bases). Germline V lookup: CDR1 KGHSH, CDR2 LQKENI. Trimming stripped 4 bases from V and 3 bases from J, with 10 bases between. The CDR3 has 14 amino acids. CDR3 nucleotide sequence: TGTGCCAGCTCACTGGACAGTGTCAATCAGCCCCAGCATTTT. Its protein is CASSLDSVNQPQHF.

This clone turned up a few times. This chain joins TRBV4-1 and TRBJ2-4; D is perhaps TRBD1 (7 bases). Between the trimmed V and J ends, which lost 1 base and 1 base, there was a span of 17 bases. CDR3 length equals 18 residues. Per germline, CDR1 MGHRA and CDR2 YSYEKL. CDR3 nucleotides: TGCGCCAGCAGCCAAGGTCCTGGAGGGGGCATGGCCAAAAACATTCAGTACTTC. This gives the protein CASSQGPGGGMAKNIQYF.

The chain recombines TRBV5-1 with TRBJ2-1; D not resolved. The ends were cut back, 4 bases at V and 4 bases at J, with 3 bases in the middle. The CDR3 has 11 residues. Germline assignment: CDR1 SGHRS and CDR2 YFSETQ. The CDR3 protein is CASSDYNEQFF. CDR3 coding DNA: TGCGCCAGCAGCGATTACAATGAGCAGTTCTTC.